The rows below give T cell receptor beta chains drawn from one sample of a study of cytomegalovirus exposure and HLA in healthy donors. Produced via immunoSEQ multiplex PCR; TCRdb's table is partial and in-frame only. Of roughly 69,000 clones listed, 75% to 80% are singletons. Sequencing was performed on PBMCs. These receptor sequences come from a man younger than 35 in good health and CMV-seronegative. The CDR3 runs from the conserved cysteine through the conserved F or W. A D gene is named only where the DNA matches it firmly. Not every row has a clone size; where given, it reads once, few, many or a size class.

v_call	clone_size	d_call	j_call	cdr3_nt	cdr3_aa
TRBV7-9	-	TRBD1	TRBJ1-1	TGTGCCAGCAGCCCCCCCGGGCAGGGGGCTGTGGCCACTGAAGCTTTCTTT	CASSPPGQGAVATEAFF
TRBV2	few	TRBD1	TRBJ1-5	TGTGCCAGCAGTGTAACAGGGGGCAATCAGCCCCAGCATTTT	CASSVTGGNQPQHF
TRBV6-1	-	TRBD1	TRBJ1-2	TGTGCCAGCAGGGTACCAGGGACAGGGAACTATGGCTACACCTTC	CASRVPGTGNYGYTF
TRBV9	-	-	TRBJ1-1	TGTGCCAGCAGCGTAACGTCGGGTCAGAACACTGAAGCTTTCTTT	CASSVTSGQNTEAFF
TRBV6-1	-	-	TRBJ1-2	TGTGCCAGCAGTGTACAGGACCTAAGGTTGGTCGGCTTC	CASSVQDLRLVGF
TRBV19	-	-	TRBJ2-4	TGTGCCAGTAGTGTCCTTAAGGGGGTGGAAAACATTCAGTACTTC	CASSVLKGVENIQYF
TRBV2	-	TRBD1	TRBJ1-6	TGTGCCAGCGTGACAGGGTACGAGTCACCCCTCCACTTT	CASVTGYESPLHF
TRBV25-1	-	TRBD1	TRBJ1-2	TGTGCCACCTTCTCGGGGACAGGGGTTCAGGGCTACACCTTC	CATFSGTGVQGYTF
TRBV30	-	-	TRBJ2-3	TGTGCCTGGAGTCGGGGAGATACGCAGTATTTT	CAWSRGDTQYF
TRBV14	-	TRBD2	TRBJ2-2	TGTGCCAGCAGCCAAAGCCAGCGGGGAACGAACACCGGGGAGCTGTTTTTT	CASSQSQRGTNTGELFF
TRBV29-1	-	-	TRBJ2-5	TGCAGCGTTGATGCGGAGGGGGCGTTGCAAGAGACCCAGTACTTC	CSVDAEGALQETQYF
TRBV4-1	-	-	TRBJ2-5	TGCGCCAGCAGCCAAGGTCGGTGGGAGACCCAGTACTTC	CASSQGRWETQYF
TRBV5-1	-	TRBD2	TRBJ2-1	TGCGCCAGCAGCGTCCCGGGACTAGCGGGGGAGAGGACCTACAATGAGCAGTTCTTC	CASSVPGLAGERTYNEQFF
TRBV7-8	once	TRBD2	TRBJ2-2	TGTGCCAGCAGCTCCCCTAGCGGGGTAGGAGCCGGGGAGCTGTTTTTT	CASSSPSGVGAGELFF
TRBV5-1	-	-	TRBJ1-2	TGCGCCAGCAGCCCCGGTAGCCTAGATGGCTACACCTTC	CASSPGSLDGYTF
TRBV6-1	-	TRBD1	TRBJ2-3	TGTGCCAGCAGTCCCAGGGGGCTCGGCACAGATACGCAGTATTTT	CASSPRGLGTDTQYF
TRBV18	-	TRBD1	TRBJ1-2	TGTGCCAGCTCACCAGAAATCCCAGGGGGCAAATATGGCTACACCTTC	CASSPEIPGGKYGYTF
TRBV10-3	-	-	TRBJ1-2	TGTGCCATCAGTGAGTCGGTGAGGTTAGGTGGCTACACCTTC	CAISESVRLGGYTF
TRBV27	-	-	TRBJ2-7	TGTGCCAGCAGTAGGGGATCCGGGTCTCCGACCTACGAGCAGTACTTC	CASSRGSGSPTYEQYF
TRBV9	-	-	TRBJ1-2	TGTGCCAGCAGCGACGAGGGAGGGAGCTATGGCTACACCTTC	CASSDEGGSYGYTF
TRBV10-2	-	-	TRBJ2-5	TGCGCCAGCAGTGGTCTCGGGGGAGATCAAGAGACCCAGTACTTC	CASSGLGGDQETQYF
TRBV5-4	few	TRBD2	TRBJ2-2	TGTGCCAGCAGCTCCCGAATGGGGCGGGGGGGGAACACCGGGGAGCTGTTTTTT	CASSSRMGRGGNTGELFF
TRBV5-1	-	TRBD1	TRBJ1-6	TGCGCCAGCAGCTCGGGACAGGGGAAGGATTCACCCCTCCACTTT	CASSSGQGKDSPLHF
TRBV7-2	-	-	TRBJ2-1	TGTGCCAGCAGCTTGGACATCGGTTACAATGAGCAGTTCTTC	CASSLDIGYNEQFF
TRBV7-2	-	-	TRBJ1-6	TGTGCCAGCAGCACAAGGGGGGGCGCCGGTAATTCACCCCTCCACTTT	CASSTRGGAGNSPLHF
TRBV7-8	few	TRBD1	TRBJ1-1	TGTGCCAGCAGCTTGAGGGACAGGGGAGTTGCTGAAGCTTTCTTT	CASSLRDRGVAEAFF
TRBV6-1	-	-	TRBJ2-5	TGTGCCAGCAATCGGGGAAGGGAGACCCAGTACTTC	CASNRGRETQYF
TRBV30	-	-	TRBJ2-7	TGTGCCTGGAATTCGGACAACTACGAGCAGTACTTC	CAWNSDNYEQYF
TRBV15	-	-	TRBJ2-5	TGTGCCACCAGCGGGGGGTACGAGACCCAGTACTTC	CATSGGYETQYF
TRBV5-4	-	-	TRBJ1-1	TGTGCCAGCAGCTTGGGAGGGCGTCAGAACACTGAAGCTTTCTTT	CASSLGGRQNTEAFF
TRBV7-6	once	-	TRBJ1-5	TGTGCCAGCAGCTTAGGGACCTCACAGGGTCAGCCCCAGCATTTT	CASSLGTSQGQPQHF
TRBV5-1	-	TRBD1	TRBJ1-4	TGCGCCAGTGGGGACAGGGGGCAGGATGAAAAACTGTTTTTT	CASGDRGQDEKLFF
TRBV7-9	-	-	TRBJ2-7	TGTGCCAGCAGCTTAAATTACGGGGGCGAGCAGTACTTC	CASSLNYGGEQYF
TRBV7-6	-	TRBD2	TRBJ2-5	TGTGCCAGCAGCTTAAGCGGGGGGCTACAAGAGACCCAGTACTTC	CASSLSGGLQETQYF
TRBV7-6	-	TRBD2	TRBJ2-3	TGTGCCAGCAGCTTAGGTTCTAGCGGGGGCACAGATACGCAGTATTTT	CASSLGSSGGTDTQYF
TRBV27	-	-	TRBJ2-1	TGTGCCAGCAGTTTGGGGCAGGGGGGCAAGAATGAGCAGTTCTTC	CASSLGQGGKNEQFF
TRBV10-3	-	-	TRBJ2-3	TGTGCCATCAGTGGGGTGAAAGGGGACACAGATACGCAGTATTTT	CAISGVKGDTDTQYF
TRBV9	-	TRBD2	TRBJ2-1	TGTGCCAGCAGCGTAGGACTAGCGGGGGGGCTGAACAATGAGCAGTTCTTC	CASSVGLAGGLNNEQFF
TRBV19	-	-	TRBJ1-4	TGTGCCAGTAGTATAGATCGCGCCGGAGTGAGAAGTACTAATGAAAAACTGTTTTTT	CASSIDRAGVRSTNEKLFF
TRBV5-4	once	TRBD2	TRBJ2-7	TGTGCCAGCAGAATAAGCGGGGGGGCCGAGCTAAACGAGCAGTACTTC	CASRISGGAELNEQYF
TRBV30	once	-	TRBJ2-1	TGTGCCTGGAATCCCAATTTCCGGGACAAGCGGATCTTC	CAWNPNFRDKRIF
TRBV29-1	few	TRBD1	TRBJ1-1	TGCAGCGTTGAAAAGACAGGGGGGGGTACTGAAGCTTTCTTT	CSVEKTGGGTEAFF
TRBV5-6	-	TRBD1	TRBJ2-6	TGTGCCAGCAGCTTGTTACAGGGGGAAAGTCTGTCCAACGTCCTGACTTTC	CASSLLQGESLSNVLTF
TRBV28	once	-	TRBJ1-1	TGTGCCAGCAGTGAGGGGGTAGGCGAAGCTTTCTTT	CASSEGVGEAFF
TRBV2	once	TRBD2	TRBJ2-1	TGTGCCAGCAGTGAAGCAAAACTAGCGGGAGAAGGTGAGCAGTTCTTC	CASSEAKLAGEGEQFF
TRBV19	-	-	TRBJ1-2	TGTGCCAGTAGCCGTCAGGGTGATTACCGCTATGGCTACACCTTC	CASSRQGDYRYGYTF
TRBV6-6	few	-	TRBJ1-5	TGTGCCAGCAGTTACACACCTAGCTATAGCAATCAGCCCCAGCATTTT	CASSYTPSYSNQPQHF
TRBV7-8	-	TRBD2	TRBJ2-3	TGTGCCAGCAGCACCGGACTAGCGGGGGGTCCGATTGCAGATACGCAGTATTTT	CASSTGLAGGPIADTQYF
TRBV5-1	-	TRBD2	TRBJ2-7	TGCGCCAGCAGCCCTAGCGGGGGGCCCTCCTACGAGCAGTACTTC	CASSPSGGPSYEQYF
TRBV7-2	-	-	TRBJ1-2	TGTGCCAGCAGCTCAACAATACAGATAGGCTATGGCTACACCTTC	CASSSTIQIGYGYTF
TRBV28	-	TRBD2	TRBJ2-7	TGTGCCAGCAGTCTAGCGGGGGGGTCCTACGAGCAGTACTTC	CASSLAGGSYEQYF
TRBV7-6	-	-	TRBJ2-7	TGTGCCAGCAGCCGGAGGGTTCTCTCCTACGAGCAGTACTTC	CASSRRVLSYEQYF
TRBV5-6	few	-	TRBJ1-5	TGTGCCAGCAGCTCCAGGGGCGACAACAATCAGCCCCAGCATTTT	CASSSRGDNNQPQHF
TRBV5-1	-	TRBD2	TRBJ2-5	TGCGCCAGCAGCTTGGGGGATAGCGGGGGCCAAGAGACCCAGTACTTC	CASSLGDSGGQETQYF
TRBV18	-	TRBD1	TRBJ1-5	TGTGCCAGCTCACCACCGCTCAGGGGGCGCGGTCAGCCCCAGCATTTT	CASSPPLRGRGQPQHF